Below, 15 T cell receptor beta chains from the same sample are listed, as sequenced in a study of breast tumors, draining lymph nodes, adjacent tissues. MiXCR, run by TCRdb on the multiplex PCR reads, gives a single entry per CDR3 protein. The sample consists of around 250,000 distinct CDR3 sequences, around 35% of them appearing once. Breast cancer patients provided tissue from their axillary draining lymph nodes. Input material: axillary lymph node tissue. These receptors all come from a female donor with breast cancer. Some clones in this sample may be carry-over from other donors' samples.

V usage is TRBV10-3 and J usage is TRBJ1-2; possibly TRBD1 for D (6 bases). This CDR3 region has 14 residues. Trimming removed 4 bases from V and 8 bases from J, with 17 bases in between. CDR1 and CDR2 (germline): ENHRY, SYGVKD. CDR3: CAISGGGLKKGYTF. In nucleotides, the CDR3 is TGTGCCATCAGTGGTGGGGGGCTCAAGAAGGGCTACACCTTC.

This clonotype was detected a few times. V usage is TRBV20-1 and J usage is TRBJ2-3; D not resolved. Trimming stripped 1 base from V and 6 bases from J, with 5 bases between. This CDR3 is built from 11 residues. Germline V gene sequence: CDR1 DFQATT, CDR2 SNEGSKA (reference sequence). The CDR3 sequence: CSARAVDTQYF. CDR3 nucleotide sequence: TGCAGTGCTAGAGCTGTTGATACGCAGTATTTT.

This clonotype has ten or more counts. The rearrangement links TRBV7-2 to TRBJ2-3, with 10 bases aligning to TRBD2. Germline V CDR1 and CDR2: SGHTA, FQGNSA. After removal of 0 bases from V and 6 bases from J, the junction contained 3 bases not matched to a gene. The CDR3 is 15 amino acids. The CDR3 region has the DNA TGTGCCAGCAGCTTAGCTAGCGGGGGGTCGGATACGCAGTATTTT. This translates into CASSLASGGSDTQYF.

Many counts were recorded for this clonotype. The V call is TRBV6-5, the J call TRBJ1-6, with D tentatively TRBD1 (6 bases). Germline V gene data show CDR1 as MNHEY and CDR2 as SVGAGI. V was trimmed by 6 bases and J by 8 bases, leaving 14 bases between them. The CDR3 contains 14 residues. CDR3 nucleotide sequence: TGTGCCAGCAGAACAACAGGGATTCATTCACCCCTCCACTTT. It yields the protein CASRTTGIHSPLHF.

This clonotype was seen many times. This sequence joins TRBV7-6 and TRBJ2-5; 9 bases line up with TRBD1. This CDR3 region has 15 residues. V shed 1 base, J shed 6 bases, and the junction held 6 bases outside the gene matches. Germline values: CDR1 SGHVS, CDR2 FNYEAQ. The CDR3 DNA is TGTGCCAGCAGCTTAGGGACAGGGGCGAGCAAGACCCAGTACTTC. Protein product: CASSLGTGASKTQYF. Complete variable domain (other parts from reference TRBV7-6 and TRBJ2-5): GAGVSQSPRYKVTKRGQDVALRCDPISGHVSLYWYRQALGQGPEFLTYFNYEAQQDKSGLPNDRFSAERPEGSISTLTIQRTEQRDSAMYRCASSLGTGASKTQYFGPGTRLLVL.

This clonotype was detected many times. The chain has TRBV4-2 and TRBJ2-3; 7 bases are shared with TRBD1. Germline CDR1 LGHNA, CDR2 YNFKEQ. The V gene end was trimmed by 1 base and the J gene end by 5 bases; junction bases not matched to a gene: 6. The CDR3 spans 15 residues. CDR3 in amino acids: CASSQGGQLVDTQYF. The CDR3, as DNA: TGTGCCAGCAGCCAAGGGGGACAGCTTGTAGATACGCAGTATTTT.

The chain has TRBV5-1 and TRBJ2-7, with D perhaps matching TRBD1 (5 bases). Trimming cost V 0 bases and J 3 bases, with 10 bases left between them. Germline V gene lookup returns CDR1 SGHRS and CDR2 YFSETQ. The CDR3 has 14 amino acids. Written as DNA, the CDR3 is TGCGCCAGCAGCTTGGATGGGGCCGACTACGAGCAGTACTTC. It codes for CASSLDGADYEQYF.

This clonotype was detected only a few times. This chain connects TRBV12-1 to TRBJ2-7; the table's D call of TRBD2 was not tested on the DNA. TRBV12-1 is termed a pseudogene. The length of the CDR3 is 17 residues. The CDR3 coding sequence is TGTGCCAGCAGCTCAGCCGCGTTGCGGGAGGGCTCCTACGAGCAGTACTTC. Its translation is CASSSAALREGSYEQYF.

The chain recombines TRBV2 with TRBJ2-2; 14 nucleotides match TRBD2. The CDR3 loop spans 16 amino acids. Germline V gene sequence: CDR1 SNHLY, CDR2 FYNNEI. V trimming: 6 bases; J trimming: 5 bases; junction bases outside the gene matches: 5. The CDR3 protein is CASRGTSGSRTGELFF. Here the CDR3 DNA reads TGTGCCAGCAGGGGGACTAGCGGGAGTCGGACCGGGGAGCTGTTTTTT.

This clonotype was detected many times. The CDR3 spells CASNAGQGYNEQFF. The CDR3 coding sequence is TGTGCCAGCAATGCGGGACAGGGCTACAATGAGCAGTTCTTC. The genes are TRBV2 and TRBJ2-1, with 9 bases aligning to TRBD1. Losses at the gene ends were 7 bases for V and 3 bases for J; bases not matched to a gene: 4. Germline lookup yields CDR1 SNHLY and CDR2 FYNNEI. This CDR3 is built from 14 residues.

This clonotype was observed at least ten times. The chain carries TRBV20-1 and TRBJ2-5; D could derive from TRBD1 or TRBD2 (6 bases each). V was trimmed by 6 bases and J by 3 bases, leaving 11 bases between them. In germline, CDR1 is DFQATT, CDR2 SNEGSKA (reference sequence). This CDR3 contains 12 residues. This chain's CDR3 is CSARGQEETQYF. CDR3 sequence (DNA): TGCAGTGCCCGGGGGCAGGAAGAGACCCAGTACTTC.

This clonotype was picked up a small number of times. A much bigger clone sits one base away, suggesting this may be a read error. The V gene is TRBV20-1, the J gene TRBJ1-5, with D possibly TRBD1 on 6 matching bases. Germline values: CDR1 DFQATT, CDR2 SNEGSKA (reference sequence). This CDR3 is built from 14 residues. The CDR3 nucleotides are TGCAGTGCTAGTGCCCAGGGGCGCAATCCGCCCCAGCATTTT. Translation gives CSASAQGRNPPQHF.

The table lists this clonotype with many counts. The genes are TRBV25-1 and TRBJ2-1; no clear D. The CDR3 length is 14 residues. The germline gives CDR1 MGHDK, CDR2 SYGVNS. Trimming left V 1 base short and J 10 bases short, with 14 bases between. For the CDR3, the DNA is TGTGCCAGCAGTGAATCGGCGATCGGGTTGGAGCAGTTCTTC. Translated, it gives CASSESAIGLEQFF.

This clonotype was detected only once. It may be a read error: a sequence one base away is much more abundant. The chain employs TRBV6-6 and TRBJ2-2; the D gene is possibly TRBD1 (6 bases). Looked up from germline, CDR1 is MNHNY and CDR2 is SVGAGI (reference sequence). The length of the CDR3 is 15 residues. The V and J ends lost 5 bases and 2 bases respectively, with 12 bases between them. The CDR3 nucleotides read TGTGCCAGCAGTCACAGGGACCAAAACACCGGGGAGCTGTTTTTT. Its translation is CASSHRDQNTGELFF.

The rearrangement joins TRBV5-8 to TRBJ2-5; no firm D call. The CDR3 runs 14 residues. V gave up 4 bases and J gave up 1 base, with 11 bases separating them. Germline loops: CDR1 SGHTS, CDR2 YDEGEE. CDR3 sequence (DNA): TGTGCCAGCAGCCCTAGAGTCAGCCAAGAGACCCAGTACTTC. Protein product: CASSPRVSQETQYF.